This T cell receptor beta chain was captured by sequencing in a study of blood T cells in healthy people across ages. General study results and limits: Observed TCR beta diversity showed a strong correlation with the percentage of naive T cells as measured by flow cytometry.

Using a J-beta primer mix together with a sample-barcoded 5' primer, a second PCR was run for about 6 to 11 cycles. Each of the cDNA molecules was tagged by a template-switch adaptor with 12 random nucleotides. TCRdb fed the 5' RACE reads into MiXCR, producing one record per CDR3 protein. The sample lists about 1.4 million distinct CDR3 sequences; roughly 59% were seen once. V lost 2 bases to trimming and J lost 0 bases, with 11 bases between them. CDR3 size: 14 residues. Looked up from germline, CDR1 is DFQATT and CDR2 is SNEGSKA (reference sequence). Points on this clonotype: Its antigen is not known.

It was around 10 milliliters of peripheral blood that were drawn from each donor. The sequenced sample was blood. The chain couples TRBV20-1 to TRBJ2-7; unclear D gene. The TCR originated in a man aged 18 to 30 in good health. The CDR3 nucleotides read TGCAGTGCTAGATTTATTCAAAGCTCCTACGAGCAGTACTTC. Translating gives CSARFIQSSYEQYF.